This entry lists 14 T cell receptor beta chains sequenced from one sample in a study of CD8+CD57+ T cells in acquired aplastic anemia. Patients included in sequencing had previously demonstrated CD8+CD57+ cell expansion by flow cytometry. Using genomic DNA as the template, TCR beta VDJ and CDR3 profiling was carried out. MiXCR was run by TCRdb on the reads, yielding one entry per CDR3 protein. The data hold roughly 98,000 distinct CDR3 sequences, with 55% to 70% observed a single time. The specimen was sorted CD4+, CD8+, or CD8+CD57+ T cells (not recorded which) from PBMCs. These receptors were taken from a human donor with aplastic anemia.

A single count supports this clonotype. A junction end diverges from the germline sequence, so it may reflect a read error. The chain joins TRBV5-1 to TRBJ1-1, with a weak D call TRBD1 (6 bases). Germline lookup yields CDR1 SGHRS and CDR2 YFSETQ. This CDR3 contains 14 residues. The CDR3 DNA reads TGCGCCAGCAGCGTCGGACAGATGAACACTGAAGCCTTCTTT. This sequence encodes CASSVGQMNTEAFF.

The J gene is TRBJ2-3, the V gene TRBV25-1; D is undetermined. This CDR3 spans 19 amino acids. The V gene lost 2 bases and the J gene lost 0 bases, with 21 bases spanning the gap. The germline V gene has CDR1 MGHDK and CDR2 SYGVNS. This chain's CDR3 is CASSEVDGASQASTDTQYF. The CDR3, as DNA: TGTGCCAGCAGTGAAGTGGACGGCGCGTCTCAAGCTAGCACAGATACGCAGTATTTT.

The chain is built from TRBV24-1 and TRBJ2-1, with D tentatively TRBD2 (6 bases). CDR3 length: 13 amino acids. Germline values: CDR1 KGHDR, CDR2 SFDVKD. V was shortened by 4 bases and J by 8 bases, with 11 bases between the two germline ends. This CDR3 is CATSERDFYEQFF. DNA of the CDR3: TGTGCCACCAGTGAGCGGGACTTCTATGAGCAGTTCTTC.

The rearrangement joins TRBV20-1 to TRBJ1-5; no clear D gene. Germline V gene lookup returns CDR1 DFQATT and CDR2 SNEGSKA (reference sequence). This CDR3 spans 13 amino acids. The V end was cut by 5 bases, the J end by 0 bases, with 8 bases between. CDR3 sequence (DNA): TGCAGTGCTTGGAGGGATAGCAATCAGCCCCAGCATTTT. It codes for CSAWRDSNQPQHF.

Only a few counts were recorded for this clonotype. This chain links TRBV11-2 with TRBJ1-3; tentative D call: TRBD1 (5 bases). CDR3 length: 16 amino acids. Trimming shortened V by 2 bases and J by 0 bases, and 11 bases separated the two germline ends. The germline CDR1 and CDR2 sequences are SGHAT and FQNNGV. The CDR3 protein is CASSLSPGLSGNTIYF. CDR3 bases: TGTGCCAGCAGCTTATCCCCGGGACTCTCTGGAAACACCATATATTTT.

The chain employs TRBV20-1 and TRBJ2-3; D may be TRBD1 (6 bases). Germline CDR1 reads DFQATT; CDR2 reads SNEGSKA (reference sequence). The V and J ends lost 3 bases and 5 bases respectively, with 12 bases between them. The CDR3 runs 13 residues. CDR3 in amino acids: CSASPQGLDTQYF. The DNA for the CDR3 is TGCAGTGCTAGTCCCCAGGGGTTAGATACGCAGTATTTT.

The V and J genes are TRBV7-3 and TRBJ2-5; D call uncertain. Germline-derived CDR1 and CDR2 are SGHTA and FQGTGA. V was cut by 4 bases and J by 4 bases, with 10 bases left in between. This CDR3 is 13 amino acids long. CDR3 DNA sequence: TGTGCCAGCAGCTCCTGGGCGCGAGAGACCCAGTACTTC. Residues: CASSSWARETQYF. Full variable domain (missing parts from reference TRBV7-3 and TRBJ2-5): GAGVSQTPSNKVTEKGKYVELRCDPISGHTALYWYRQSLGQGPEFLIYFQGTGAADDSGLPNDRFFAVRPEGSVSTLKIQRTERGDSAVYLCASSSWARETQYFGPGTRLLVL.

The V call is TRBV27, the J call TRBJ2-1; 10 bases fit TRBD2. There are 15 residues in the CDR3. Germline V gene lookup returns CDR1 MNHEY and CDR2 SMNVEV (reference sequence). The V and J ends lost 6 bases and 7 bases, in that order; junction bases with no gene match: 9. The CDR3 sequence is CASSKGLANPNEQFF. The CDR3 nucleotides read TGTGCCAGCAGCAAGGGACTAGCGAATCCGAATGAGCAGTTCTTC.

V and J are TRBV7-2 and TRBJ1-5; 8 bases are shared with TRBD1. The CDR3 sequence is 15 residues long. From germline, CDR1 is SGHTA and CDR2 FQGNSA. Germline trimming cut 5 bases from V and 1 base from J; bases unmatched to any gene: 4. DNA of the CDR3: TGTGCCAGCAGCCCGAGACAGGGGAGCAATCAGCCCCAGCATTTT. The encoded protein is CASSPRQGSNQPQHF.

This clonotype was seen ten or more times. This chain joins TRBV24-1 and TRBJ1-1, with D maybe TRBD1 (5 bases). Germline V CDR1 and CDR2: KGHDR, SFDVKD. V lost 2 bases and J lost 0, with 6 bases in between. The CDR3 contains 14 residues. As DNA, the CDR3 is TGTGCCACCAGTGATTCGGGGGTGAACACTGAAGCTTTCTTT. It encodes CATSDSGVNTEAFF.

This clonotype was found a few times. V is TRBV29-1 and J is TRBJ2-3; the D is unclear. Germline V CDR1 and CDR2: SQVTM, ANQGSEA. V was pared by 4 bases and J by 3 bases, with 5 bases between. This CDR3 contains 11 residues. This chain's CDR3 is CSVVETDTQYF. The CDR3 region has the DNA TGCAGCGTTGTAGAAACAGATACGCAGTATTTT.

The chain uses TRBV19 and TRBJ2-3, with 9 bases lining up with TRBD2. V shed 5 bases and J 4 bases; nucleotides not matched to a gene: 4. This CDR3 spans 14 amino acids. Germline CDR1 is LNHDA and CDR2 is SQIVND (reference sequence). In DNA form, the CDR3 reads TGTGCCAGTAGTCTTATAGCGGGGGCAGATACGCAGTATTTT. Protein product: CASSLIAGADTQYF.

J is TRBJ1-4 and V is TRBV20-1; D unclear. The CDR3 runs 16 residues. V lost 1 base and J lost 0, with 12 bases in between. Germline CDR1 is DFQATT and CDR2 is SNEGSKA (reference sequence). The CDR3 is CSARGVEAATNEKLFF. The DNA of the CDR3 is TGCAGTGCTAGAGGTGTAGAGGCAGCAACTAATGAAAAACTGTTTTTT.

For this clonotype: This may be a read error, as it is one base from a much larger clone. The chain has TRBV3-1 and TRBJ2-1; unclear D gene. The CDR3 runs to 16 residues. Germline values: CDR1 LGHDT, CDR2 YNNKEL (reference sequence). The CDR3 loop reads CASSQDNQEFYSEQFF. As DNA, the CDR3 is TGTGCCAGCAGCCAAGATAACCAGGAATTCTACAGTGAGCAGTTCTTC.